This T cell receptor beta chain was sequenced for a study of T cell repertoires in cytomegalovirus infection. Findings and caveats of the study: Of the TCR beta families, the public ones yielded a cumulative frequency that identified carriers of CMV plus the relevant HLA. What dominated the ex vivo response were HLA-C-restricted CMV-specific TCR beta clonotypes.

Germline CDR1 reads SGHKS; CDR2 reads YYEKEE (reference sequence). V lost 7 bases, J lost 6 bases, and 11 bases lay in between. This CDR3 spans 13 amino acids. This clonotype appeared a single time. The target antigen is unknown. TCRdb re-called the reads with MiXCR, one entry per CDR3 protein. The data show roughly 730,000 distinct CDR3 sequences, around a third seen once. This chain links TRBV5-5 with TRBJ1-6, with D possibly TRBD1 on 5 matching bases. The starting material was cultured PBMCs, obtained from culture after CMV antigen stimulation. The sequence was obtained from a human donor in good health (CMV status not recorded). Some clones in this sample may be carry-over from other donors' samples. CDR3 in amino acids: CASGRGVNSPLHF. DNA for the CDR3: TGTGCCAGCGGCCGGGGGGTTAATTCACCCCTCCACTTT.